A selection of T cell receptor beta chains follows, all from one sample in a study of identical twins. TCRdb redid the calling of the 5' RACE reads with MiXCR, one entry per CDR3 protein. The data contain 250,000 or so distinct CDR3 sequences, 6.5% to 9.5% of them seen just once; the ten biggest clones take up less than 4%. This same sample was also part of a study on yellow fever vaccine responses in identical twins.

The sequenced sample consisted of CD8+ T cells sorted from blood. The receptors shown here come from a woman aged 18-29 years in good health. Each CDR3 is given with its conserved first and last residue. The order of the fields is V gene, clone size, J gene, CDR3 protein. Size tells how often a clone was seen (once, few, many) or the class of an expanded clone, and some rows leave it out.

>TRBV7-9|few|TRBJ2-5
CASSVGTEETQYF
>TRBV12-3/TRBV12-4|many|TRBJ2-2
CASSPAAVGAGELFF
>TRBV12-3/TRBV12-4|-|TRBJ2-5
CASTDGETQYF
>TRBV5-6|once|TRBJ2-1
CASRISSEGVYNEQLF
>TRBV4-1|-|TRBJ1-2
CASSQGTVTNYGYTF
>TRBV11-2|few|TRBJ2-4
CASSPGSGTKNIQYF
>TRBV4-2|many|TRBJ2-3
CASSQEAGSGTDTQYF
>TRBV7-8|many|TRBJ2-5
CASSFFGLDGGAQYF
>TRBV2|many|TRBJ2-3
CASSDPRVAGGSTDTQYF
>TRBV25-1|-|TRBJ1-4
CASSEGQGERATNEKLFF
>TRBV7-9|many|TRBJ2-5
CASVPGGSETQYF
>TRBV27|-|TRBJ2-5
CASRQTWELGETQYF
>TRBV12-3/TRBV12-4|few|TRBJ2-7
CASRGLAGEVEQYF
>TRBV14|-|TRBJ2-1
CASSQDISAGDNEQFF
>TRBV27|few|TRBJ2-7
CASTPGQGFYEQYF
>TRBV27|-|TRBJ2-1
CASSLSLGVGGVLYNEQFF
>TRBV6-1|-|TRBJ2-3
CASSEVSGTGATDTQYF
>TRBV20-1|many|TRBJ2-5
CSARVLGLYQETQYF
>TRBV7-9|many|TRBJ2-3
CASSPRDITTDTQYF
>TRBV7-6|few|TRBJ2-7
CASSPTGGNYEQYF
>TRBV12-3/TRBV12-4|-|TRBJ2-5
CASRQPLDSSGETQYF
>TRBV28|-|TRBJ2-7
CASSLGVQGRGGAVTYEQYF
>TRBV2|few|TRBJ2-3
CASSEWGSGDLLADTQYF
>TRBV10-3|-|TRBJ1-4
CAISESATDRNEKLFF
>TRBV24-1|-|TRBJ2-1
CATSDLRVGEQFF
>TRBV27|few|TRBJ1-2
CASSLSGWNGYTF
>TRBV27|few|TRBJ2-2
CASSTWTDNTGELFF
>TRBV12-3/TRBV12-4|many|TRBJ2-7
CASSNRLSYEQYF
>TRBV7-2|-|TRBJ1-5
CASSLATRGVGQPQHF
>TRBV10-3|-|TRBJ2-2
CAIGLNTGELFF
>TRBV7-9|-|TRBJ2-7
CASSQGITYEQYF
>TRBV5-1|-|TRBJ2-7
CASSLGGRDYEQYF
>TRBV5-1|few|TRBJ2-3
CASSLGTGLDTDTQYF
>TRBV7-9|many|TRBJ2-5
CASSLAGYQETQYF
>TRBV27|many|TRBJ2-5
CASSSRLAQETQYF
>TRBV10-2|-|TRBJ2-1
CTSSQLAGGNEQFF
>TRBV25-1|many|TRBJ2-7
CASSESGGICIPYYEQYF
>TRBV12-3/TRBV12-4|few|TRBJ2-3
CASSLIPLDTQYF
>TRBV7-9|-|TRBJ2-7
CASSLGVGGHEQYF
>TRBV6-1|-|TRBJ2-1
CASSALSGDNEQFF
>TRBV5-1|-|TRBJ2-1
CASSLGQVPYNEQFF
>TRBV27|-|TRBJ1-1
CASSLVSRVNTEAFF
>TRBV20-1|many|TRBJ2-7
CSAPRGETYEQYF
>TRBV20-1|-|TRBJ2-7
CSARTSGRGLDEQYF
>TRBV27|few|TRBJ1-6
CASSLLLSPLHF
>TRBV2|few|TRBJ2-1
CASSEGRLYEQFF
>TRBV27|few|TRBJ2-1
CASSWVRDIYNEQFF
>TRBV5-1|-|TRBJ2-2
CASSLVPWTSGRPRPNTGELFF
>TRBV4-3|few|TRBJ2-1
CASSLQGPMDEQFF
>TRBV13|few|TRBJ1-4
CASSPSTGSNEKLFF
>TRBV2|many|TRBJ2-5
CASSDPVRDLETQYF
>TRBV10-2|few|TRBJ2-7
CASRGGGSSEQYF
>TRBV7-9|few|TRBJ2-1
CASSLEVQRERDRFF
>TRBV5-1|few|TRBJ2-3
CASSLLGESDTQYF